Following are 11 T cell receptor beta chains from one sample sequenced in a study of long-term antiretroviral therapy in people with HIV. Samples were assayed with immunoSEQ v3.0 at survey level. The protocol was immunoSEQ multiplex PCR, while the TCRdb copy is restricted to in-frame clones and leaves out a portion. The data show 36,000 or so clones, about four fifths seen once. The sequences come from unsorted PBMCs, collected 0.6 years after starting antiretroviral therapy. The receptors were sampled from a man aged 18 to 30 with HIV.

The gene calls are TRBV5-1 and TRBJ2-3; D may be TRBD2 (6 bases). Trimming took 0 bases from V and 1 from J, leaving 12 bases between them. The CDR3 runs to 16 residues. CDR1 and CDR2 (germline): SGHRS, YFSETQ. As DNA, the CDR3 is TGCGCCAGCAGCTTGGAACTGGGGGGTGGCACAGATACGCAGTATTTT. Amino acid sequence: CASSLELGGGTDTQYF.

The gene calls are TRBV4-3 and TRBJ1-4, with 8 positions matching TRBD1. The J segment lost 5 bases and the V segment lost 3 bases, leaving 11 bases of the junction unmatched. Germline V gene lookup returns CDR1 LGHNA and CDR2 YSLEER. The CDR3 is made up of 17 amino acids. Written as DNA, the CDR3 is TGCGCCAGCAGCCAGGCCTCCGCAGGGGGCGCGAATGAAAAACTGTTTTTT. Protein product: CASSQASAGGANEKLFF.

This sequence joins TRBV27 and TRBJ1-1; no clear D gene. Looked up from germline, CDR1 is MNHEY and CDR2 is SMNVEV (reference sequence). V was pared by 1 base and J by 5 bases, with 8 bases between. The CDR3 loop spans 13 amino acids. Written as DNA, the CDR3 is TGTGCCAGCAGTTTATATGGTGGAACTGAAGCTTTCTTT. It codes for CASSLYGGTEAFF.

V is TRBV11-2 and J is TRBJ2-1; D may correspond to TRBD1 or TRBD2 (7 bases each). This CDR3 is built from 14 residues. V gave up 5 bases and J gave up 6 bases, with 14 bases separating them. CDR1 and CDR2 from the germline V gene are SGHAT and FQNNGV. CDR3: CASSLQGGLNEQFF. The CDR3 coding sequence is TGTGCCAGCAGCCTGCAGGGGGGGCTCAATGAGCAGTTCTTC.

The rearrangement joins TRBV13 to TRBJ2-2; no clear D. The CDR3 length is 15 residues. Germline values: CDR1 PRHDT, CDR2 FYEKMQ (reference sequence). Trimming took 3 bases from V and 1 from J, leaving 9 bases between them. The CDR3 is CASSFNLGNTGELFF. DNA for the CDR3: TGTGCCAGCAGCTTTAACTTGGGGAACACCGGGGAGCTGTTTTTT. Full variable domain (rest looked up from reference TRBV13 and TRBJ2-2): AAGVIQSPRHLIKEKRETATLKCYPIPRHDTVYWYQQGPGQDPQFLISFYEKMQSDKGSIPDRFSAQQFSDYHSELNMSSLELGDSALYFCASSFNLGNTGELFFGEGSRLTVL.

The chain is built from TRBV6-1 and TRBJ1-2; 7 bases are shared with TRBD1. The CDR3 runs to 15 residues. The germline V gene encodes CDR1 MNHNS and CDR2 SASEGT. V lost 7 bases to trimming and J lost 8 bases; unmatched junction nucleotides: 16. The CDR3 bases are TGTGCCAGCACCCGGGACAGCCACCAATCGGACGGCTACACCTTC. Translated, it gives CASTRDSHQSDGYTF.

The V and J genes are TRBV6-1 and TRBJ2-7; D perhaps matches TRBD1 (5 bases). Germline V gene lookup returns CDR1 MNHNS and CDR2 SASEGT. Trimming took off 10 bases at V and 0 bases at J, with 13 bases between the two ends. The CDR3 consists of 13 residues. This chain's CDR3 is CAISGSPSYEQYF. CDR3 sequence (DNA): TGTGCCATCTCAGGGTCTCCCTCCTACGAGCAGTACTTC.

The V gene is TRBV5-1, the J gene TRBJ2-7, with TRBD1 matching over 9 bases. Germline V lookup: CDR1 SGHRS, CDR2 YFSETQ. The CDR3 consists of 16 residues. The V segment lost 3 bases and the J segment 5 bases; nucleotides outside the gene matches: 12. CDR3 sequence reads: CASSSKLGTGTDEQYF. CDR3 bases: TGCGCCAGCAGCTCCAAACTCGGGACAGGGACCGACGAGCAGTACTTC.

This clone was counted once. This chain connects TRBV6-5 to TRBJ2-7; perhaps TRBD2 as D (6 bases). Trimming shortened V by 6 bases and J by 3 bases, and 15 bases separated the two germline ends. The CDR3 runs to 14 residues. Germline loops: CDR1 MNHEY, CDR2 SVGAGI. The CDR3, as DNA: TGTGCCAGCAGATCCCCCGGGACTTACTACGAGCAGTACTTC. Translating gives CASRSPGTYYEQYF.

The chain recombines TRBV27 with TRBJ2-7, with 7 bases lining up with TRBD2. The germline V gene has CDR1 MNHEY and CDR2 SMNVEV (reference sequence). With V trimmed by 5 bases and J by 0 bases, 7 bases remained unmatched. The CDR3 totals 15 residues. This CDR3 reads CASSPGRGSSYEQYF. Written as DNA, the CDR3 is TGTGCCAGCAGTCCCGGGCGGGGGAGCTCCTACGAGCAGTACTTC.

CDR3 in DNA: TGTGCCAGCTCACCCCGAGGTAGCGCCTACGAGCAGTACTTC. It translates to CASSPRGSAYEQYF. J is TRBJ2-7 and V is TRBV18; TRBD2 might be the D (5 bases). The length of the CDR3 is 14 residues. Germline V gene sequence: CDR1 KGHSH, CDR2 LQKENI. Trimming removed 3 bases from V and 2 bases from J, with 11 bases in between.